This TCR beta chain comes out of a study of technical replicates of blood from several donors. Clones were sequenced by immunoSEQ multiplex PCR, and TCRdb holds only the in-frame ones, with some missing. The sample gives roughly 87,000 clones, about 91% of which show up once; about 0.4% is in the top ten. The CDR3 runs 15 residues. Germline values: CDR1 WNHNN, CDR2 SYGVQD (reference sequence). The V and J ends lost 5 bases and 2 bases respectively, with 15 bases between them. The J gene is TRBJ2-5, the V gene TRBV10-1; maybe TRBD2 (7 bases). The sequence derives from a human donor in good health. The source material was T cells isolated from PBMCs. CDR3: CASSRGGAEQETQYF. The CDR3 region has the DNA TGCGCCAGCAGTCGCGGGGGCGCCGAGCAAGAGACCCAGTACTTC.